This TCR beta chain was obtained from a study of blood T cell repertoires in COVID-19. Trimming shortened V by 0 bases and J by 5 bases, and 5 bases separated the two germline ends. The CDR3 consists of 12 residues. Germline V gives CDR1 SGHDT, CDR2 YYEEEE. Clones were read by immunoSEQ multiplex PCR, and TCRdb kept only the in-frame ones, dropping some. The sample gives 160,000 or so clones, 70% to 90% of which show up once; around 6.1% is in the top ten. Sequencing input: PBMCs or T cells enriched from blood (not recorded which). This clonotype was obtained from a middle-aged man who had recovered from COVID-19. V usage is TRBV5-6 and J usage is TRBJ1-2; D not resolved. CDR3 region: CASSLAGYGYTF. CDR3 sequence (DNA): TGTGCCAGCAGCTTGGCCGGGTATGGCTACACCTTC. The full variable domain, completed using reference TRBV5-6 and TRBJ1-2, is DAGVTQSPTHLIKTRGQQVTLRCSPKSGHDTVSWYQQALGQGPQFIFQYYEEEERQRGNFPDRFSGHQFPNYSSELNVNALLLGDSALYLCASSLAGYGYTFGSGTRLTVV.